This paragraph reports one T cell receptor beta chain. This clonotype was detected many times. Its cognate antigen has yet to be identified. One end of the junction varies from germline; a read error may be responsible. This sample stems from a study of blood T cells in healthy people across ages (dated by TCRdb to the mid-2010s). At the level of the whole study: In model experiments, template switching captured roughly one uniquely barcoded TCR beta cDNA molecule for every two T cells. Age-related changes in TCR beta repertoire diversity were measured in the study by deep sequencing normalized with unique cDNA molecular identifiers. The donors were divided into four age groups: young (average around 15 years), middle-aged (about 40), aged (approximately 62) and long-lived (more than 75). The study analyzed two additional independent replicas of 1 million unique cDNA reads from the same blood draw for two donors, one aged 18 to 29 and one aged 80 or older. General study outcomes and caveats: Estimates of total diversity based on one million sequenced T cells were considered lower bounds and underestimates. Because profiling used bulk unsorted PBMCs, naive and antigen-experienced compartments could not be compared conclusively. There was a strong correlation between observed TCR beta diversity and the percentage of naive T cells measured by flow cytometry. Because donor CMV infection status was unknown, age-related changes in expanded clonotypes were potentially confounded. Compared with the aged group, more naive CD4+ T cells, fewer expanded clones and increased TCR diversity were shown by the long-lived group, suggesting age selection. Observed TCR beta diversity per million T cells fell roughly linearly with age, and a significant reduction was already apparent by age around 39.

Spanning cysteine to phenylalanine, the CDR3 consists of 11 amino acids. The entry retains the CDR3 DNA only, 33 bases that are in frame from base 1. From a lookup of the germline V gene, CDR1 and CDR2 are SGHRS and YFSETQ. The 39 donors, aged about 6 to 95 years, were systemically healthy Caucasian individuals from Russia. Each donor gave roughly 9 milliliters of peripheral blood, drawn into EDTA-treated Vacutainer tubes. Ficoll-Paque density-gradient centrifugation was used to isolate PBMCs, with at least 6 million obtained per sample. Total RNA was extracted from PBMCs with Trizol reagent, with at least 6 micrograms obtained per sample. Naive CD45RAhigh/CD27high T cell percentages were measured by flow cytometry on a PBMC aliquot from every donor. The library relied on 5' RACE. The data were produced on an Illumina HiSeq 2500. The second PCR ran for roughly 7 to 12 cycles and used a J-beta primer mix along with a sample-barcoded 5' primer. A template-switch 5' adaptor carrying 12 random nucleotides introduced a unique molecular identifier onto each TCR beta cDNA molecule. Each sample yielded at least 3 million CDR3-containing paired-end reads. First-strand cDNA synthesis was performed from all RNA using the Mint cDNA synthesis kit, with priming by a TRBC-specific oligonucleotide. Following uracil-DNA glycosylase treatment, all cDNA underwent a first 18-cycle PCR with the universal primers M1SS and BC2_uni_R. For the original study's pipeline: Each sample was normalized by randomly selecting 1 million high-quality reads, each carrying a distinct molecular identifier. Instead of being binned into consensus sequences, reads with shared molecular identifiers were discarded. MiTCR, with a Q25 quality threshold and the strictest error-elimination algorithm, was used for CDR3 identification, clonotype clustering and error correction. A nonparametric unseen species model with Euler transformation was used to estimate a lower bound on total TCR beta diversity. TCRdb took the public reads, trimmed them with fastp at Q25, ran MiXCR for clone calling and kept in-frame beta chains. Entries are consolidated by CDR3 protein sequence, retaining the most common genes and DNA. The V and J calls here are based on TCRdb, not the publication. The sample profile shows approximately 780,000 distinct CDR3 sequences; 25% to 30% of them were found once. The top ten constitute 3% of the sample.

The same sample was also used in a study of T cells of mothers and their children. The second study, in turn, reports: Nine systemically healthy Caucasian individuals served as donors, namely three mothers together with their six children. cDNA synthesis consumed the entire amount of extracted RNA, loaded at approximately 1.4 ug RNA in each 15 ul reaction. In the second PCR, the M1S primer added sample barcodes and 2-4 random nucleotides. Over 9 million TCR beta CDR3 reads came from each mother, compared with around 3 million reads from each child. Thymic selection shapes the output of TCR recombination in a similar way in related and unrelated pairs, and inherited differences have a minor effect. Related mother-child pairs always showed normalized repertoire overlap that was slightly higher than in unrelated mother-child pairs, though the difference was never significant. No persistent microchimeric T cell clones were detected, at a sensitivity of 90 to 100 clones per million clonotypes. To look for features that set related mother-child pairs apart from unrelated individuals, the researchers ran deep NGS to compare the TCR beta repertoires of mothers and children. On average, the children were approximately 11 +/- 4 years old, while the mothers were 40 +/- 4 years old. After adapters were ligated using NEBNext reagents, the libraries underwent 100+100 nt paired-end sequencing on an Illumina HiSeq 2000. Mother and child libraries were prepared a month apart and sequenced in separate runs to prevent cross-contamination. For each donor, somewhere between 500,000 and 2,000,000 distinct TCR beta clonotypes were identified. Naive TCR beta clonotypes were estimated from low-frequency clonotypes matched to each donor's FACS-determined naive share, without sorting.

The sequencing sample was made of blood. This sequence was found in a boy aged 5-17 years in good health. The chain links TRBV5-1 with TRBJ2-1; the D gene cannot be resolved beyond TRBD1 or TRBD2, each matching 5 bases. The nucleotide sequence is given as TGTGCCAGCAGCGAGGGGAATGAGCAGTTCTTC. Translated, it reads CASSEGNEQFF.